This T cell receptor (beta chain) derives from a study of blood T cell repertoires in COVID-19. For the study at large: Nucleic acid was either cDNA or gDNA, and it came from T cells, B-cell-depleted T cells, or PBMCs.

Repertoires were generated with immunoSEQ multiplex PCR, while TCRdb's copy carries only in-frame clones and drops some. Of around 130,000 clones listed, 80% to 90% are singletons. The age range of participants was 18 to 89 years, with residence in about two dozen US areas. In the case of this clone: Other nucleotide sequences from this sample produce the same CDR3.

The sequencing sample was made of PBMCs or T cells enriched from blood (not recorded which). The clonotype originates from a man aged 35 to 55 with acute COVID-19.

CDR3 loop: CASSLVGGLETQYF. CDR3 DNA sequence: TGCGCCAGCAGCTTGGTGGGGGGGCTTGAGACCCAGTACTTC. The rearrangement joins TRBV5-1 to TRBJ2-5; TRBD2 might be the D (7 bases). V was shortened by 0 bases and J by 5 bases, with 11 bases between the two germline ends. CDR3 length: 14 amino acids. Per the germline V gene, CDR1 is SGHRS and CDR2 is YFSETQ. Combining the CDR3 with reference TRBV5-1 and TRBJ2-5 gives the whole variable domain KAGVTQTPRYLIKTRGQQVTLSCSPISGHRSVSWYQQTPGQGLQFLFEYFSETQRNKGNFPGRFSGRQFSNSRSEMNVSTLELGDSALYLCASSLVGGLETQYFGPGTRLLVL.